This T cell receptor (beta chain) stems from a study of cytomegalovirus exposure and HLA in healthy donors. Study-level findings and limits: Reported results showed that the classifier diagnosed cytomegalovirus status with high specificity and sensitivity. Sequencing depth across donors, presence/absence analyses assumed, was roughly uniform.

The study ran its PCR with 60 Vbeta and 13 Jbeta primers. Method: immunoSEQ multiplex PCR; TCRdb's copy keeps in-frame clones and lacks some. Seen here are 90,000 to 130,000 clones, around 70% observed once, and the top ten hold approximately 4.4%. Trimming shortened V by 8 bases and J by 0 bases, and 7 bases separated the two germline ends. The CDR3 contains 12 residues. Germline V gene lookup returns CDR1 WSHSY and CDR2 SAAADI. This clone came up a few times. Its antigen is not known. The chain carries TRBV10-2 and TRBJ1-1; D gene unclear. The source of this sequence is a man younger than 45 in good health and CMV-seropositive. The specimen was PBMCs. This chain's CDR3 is CASLRVNTEAFF. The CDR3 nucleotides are TGCGCCAGCTTAAGAGTGAACACTGAAGCTTTCTTT.